Shown below are 6 T cell receptor beta chains from a single sample sequenced in a study of blood T cell repertoires in COVID-19. Measured with immunoSEQ multiplex PCR; TCRdb has only the in-frame clones, and not every one. The table has 200,000 to 250,000 clones, roughly 90% seen once; the top ten hold around 15%. Sequencing was carried out using PBMCs or T cells enriched from blood (not recorded which). Receptor source: a man aged 25 to 45 who had been exposed to COVID-19.

This clone has just a few counts. The rearrangement links TRBV2 to TRBJ2-4; D perhaps matches TRBD2 (5 bases). V was shortened by 8 bases and J by 11 bases, with 19 bases between the two germline ends. CDR3 length: 13 amino acids. Germline assignment: CDR1 SNHLY and CDR2 FYNNEI. CDR3 bases: TGTGCCAGCGGGTGGCTTCCAACCGGGGTTCAGTACTTC. It translates to CASGWLPTGVQYF.

V gene TRBV5-1 combines with J gene TRBJ1-6; D might be TRBD1 (5 bases). The CDR3 is 15 amino acids. V was cut by 0 bases and J by 5 bases, with 9 bases left in between. Germline loops: CDR1 SGHRS, CDR2 YFSETQ. The CDR3: CASSLVQGNNSPLHF. The DNA of the CDR3 is TGCGCCAGCAGCTTGGTCCAGGGCAATAATTCACCCCTCCACTTT.

The chain employs TRBV19 and TRBJ1-2; D not certain. V dropped 6 bases and J dropped 3 bases, with 14 bases sitting between them. The CDR3 length is 14 residues. CDR1 LNHDA and CDR2 SQIVND come from the germline V gene (reference sequence). The CDR3 region has the DNA TGTGCCAGTAGCACCCCGGGATTTTACTATGGCTACACCTTC. Protein product: CASSTPGFYYGYTF.

The V call is TRBV6-1, the J call TRBJ1-2; perhaps TRBD1 as D (6 bases). CDR3 size: 15 residues. V was shortened by 2 bases and J by 2 bases, with 12 bases between the two germline ends. The V gene's germline CDR1 is MNHNS and CDR2 SASEGT. The CDR3 DNA reads as TGTGCCAGCAGTGAATGGGGGGGGCAGAACTATGGCTACACCTTC. This encodes CASSEWGGQNYGYTF.

The chain couples TRBV5-1 to TRBJ2-1; 7 bases agree with TRBD2. The CDR3 has 16 residues. Per the germline V gene, CDR1 is SGHRS and CDR2 is YFSETQ. The trim removed 0 bases at V and 4 bases at J, leaving 7 bases unmatched. DNA of the CDR3: TGCGCCAGCAGCTTGGGACTAGCAACCGGATACAATGAGCAGTTCTTC. It encodes CASSLGLATGYNEQFF.

The chain has TRBV4-3 and TRBJ2-7, with 15 bases that match TRBD2. The germline gives CDR1 LGHNA, CDR2 YSLEER. The CDR3 contains 18 residues. Losses at the gene ends were 5 bases for V and 2 bases for J; bases not matched to a gene: 10. For the CDR3, the DNA is TGCGCCAGCAGCAGGGGACTAGCGGGGGGTTTTTTTCCCTACGAGCAGTACTTC. This encodes CASSRGLAGGFFPYEQYF.